A single sample is the source of the 23 T cell receptor beta chains below, sequenced in a study of OX40 agonist ivuxolimab in advanced cancers. Clones were read by immunoSEQ multiplex PCR, and TCRdb kept only the in-frame ones, dropping some. The data contain about 58,000 clones, roughly 77% of them singletons. The sequencing used CD4+ or CD8+ T cells sorted from blood, collected in a trial of the OX40 agonist ivuxolimab. These receptors originate from an adult with an advanced solid tumor such as melanoma, head and neck, liver or kidney cancer.

The chain uses TRBV19 and TRBJ2-5; 10 nucleotides agree with TRBD1. After removal of 10 bases from V and 5 bases from J, the junction contained 13 bases not matched to a gene. Germline V gene lookup returns CDR1 LNHDA and CDR2 SQIVND (reference sequence). The CDR3 spans 15 residues. CDR3 residues: CATSEGQGSRETQYF. CDR3 bases: TGTGCCACTTCGGAGGGACAGGGGTCTAGGGAGACCCAGTACTTC.

This clone was seen more than once but under ten times. The chain joins TRBV29-1 to TRBJ1-2; a weak D match, TRBD1 (5 bases). Trimming shortened V by 7 bases and J by 4 bases, and 13 bases separated the two germline ends. Germline V gene lookup returns CDR1 SQVTM and CDR2 ANQGSEA. The CDR3 loop spans 12 amino acids. Here the CDR3 DNA reads TGCAGCGGGGGGAGTCGATTCTATGGCTACACCTTC. This codes for CSGGSRFYGYTF.

The CDR3 coding sequence is TGCGCCAGCAGTGAGCCTGACCGTAGTCCAGGCAATGAGCAGTTCTTC. This gives the protein CASSEPDRSPGNEQFF. The V and J genes are TRBV10-2 and TRBJ2-1; D gene uncertain. CDR1 is WSHSY and CDR2 is SAAADI in the germline V gene. The CDR3 spans 16 residues. The V gene lost 2 bases and the J gene lost 6 bases, with 17 bases spanning the gap.

The genes are TRBV6-1 and TRBJ1-3; D is uncertain. Germline CDR1 reads MNHNS; CDR2 reads SASEGT. This CDR3 is built from 15 residues. V gave up 6 bases and J gave up 0 bases, with 12 bases separating them. Written as DNA, the CDR3 is TGTGCCAGCAGCTCAGTTAAGATCTCTGGAAACACCATATATTTT. Translating gives CASSSVKISGNTIYF.

The chain combines TRBV11-3 with TRBJ2-5; 8 bases are a match to TRBD1. After removal of 5 bases from V and 2 bases from J, the junction contained 13 bases not matched to a gene. The CDR3 loop spans 17 amino acids. Germline V gene lookup returns CDR1 SGHNT and CDR2 YENEEA. CDR3 in amino acids: CASSLRGRTGRQETQYF. In nucleotides, the CDR3 is TGTGCCAGCAGCCTTCGAGGAAGGACAGGGAGACAAGAGACCCAGTACTTC.

The chain joins TRBV5-8 to TRBJ1-2; 8 bases align to TRBD1. The CDR3 spans 14 residues. The V segment lost 4 bases and the J segment 5 bases; nucleotides outside the gene matches: 7. Germline V gives CDR1 SGHTS, CDR2 YDEGEE. The CDR3 loop is CASSVPGQVYGYTF. In DNA, the CDR3 is TGTGCCAGCAGCGTCCCGGGACAGGTGTATGGCTACACCTTC.

J is TRBJ2-2 and V is TRBV7-3; 7 bases agree with TRBD1. CDR1 is SGHTA and CDR2 is FQGTGA in the germline V gene. The CDR3 is 16 amino acids. V lost 8 bases, J lost 0 bases, and 9 bases stayed unmatched. CDR3 nucleotides: TGTGCCAGCGCCAGCTCCGGGACAGCGAACACCGGGGAGCTGTTTTTT. Its translation: CASASSGTANTGELFF.

The chain is built from TRBV7-6 and TRBJ2-5; D call uncertain. Trimming stripped 3 bases from V and 2 bases from J, with 7 bases between. Germline CDR1 is SGHVS and CDR2 is FNYEAQ. The CDR3 is made up of 13 amino acids. CDR3 amino acids: CASSLALQETQYF. The CDR3 nucleotides are TGTGCCAGCAGCTTGGCTCTTCAAGAGACCCAGTACTTC. Using reference TRBV7-6 and TRBJ2-5 for the parts outside the CDR3, the full variable domain is GAGVSQSPRYKVTKRGQDVALRCDPISGHVSLYWYRQALGQGPEFLTYFNYEAQQDKSGLPNDRFSAERPEGSISTLTIQRTEQRDSAMYRCASSLALQETQYFGPGTRLLVL.

The CDR3 nucleotides read TGTGCCAGAAGCTTGGGACTAGCGGGGGCAAGCTCCTACAATGAGCAGTTCTTC. Amino acid sequence: CARSLGLAGASSYNEQFF. The chain links TRBV5-3 to TRBJ2-1, with 12 bases that match TRBD2. TRBV5-3 is assigned to the ORF class and has an uncertain function. This CDR3 region has 18 residues. V lost 0 bases, J lost 0 bases, and 4 bases stayed unmatched.

The chain is built from TRBV2 and TRBJ2-3; TRBD2 aligns across 9 bases. The CDR3 runs to 15 residues. CDR1 and CDR2 (germline): SNHLY, FYNNEI. Unmatched junction bases numbered 5, after V lost 4 bases and J lost 3 bases. CDR3 protein: CASSGTSVGTDTQYF. The CDR3 DNA reads TGTGCCAGCAGTGGGACTAGCGTTGGAACAGATACGCAGTATTTT.

The V and J genes are TRBV2 and TRBJ2-3; D not resolved. In germline, CDR1 is SNHLY, CDR2 FYNNEI. The CDR3 contains 17 residues. The V end lost 6 bases, the J end lost 3 bases, and 22 bases lay between the germline ends. This CDR3 is CASRPRPKIPLTDTQYF. The CDR3, as DNA: TGTGCCAGCAGACCACGACCCAAAATCCCTCTGACAGATACGCAGTATTTT.

The chain joins TRBV18 to TRBJ1-1; D gene ambiguous. CDR1 is KGHSH and CDR2 is LQKENI in the germline V gene. Deletions cut 2 bases from V and 1 base from J, with 5 bases between. This CDR3 spans 13 amino acids. The CDR3: CASSPNRNTEAFF. The CDR3 DNA reads TGTGCCAGCTCACCAAACAGGAACACTGAAGCTTTCTTT.

The chain employs TRBV7-3 and TRBJ2-2; D tentatively reads TRBD1 or TRBD2 (6 bases each). The CDR3 has 15 amino acids. CDR1 is SGHTA, CDR2 FQGTGA, per germline. V lost 5 bases, J lost 4 bases, and 14 bases lay in between. CDR3 protein: CASSVRGPGTGELFF. The CDR3 region has the DNA TGTGCCAGCAGCGTCCGGGGGCCGGGCACCGGGGAGCTGTTTTTT.

V gene TRBV5-4 combines with J gene TRBJ2-7; D uncertain. The CDR3 contains 13 residues. With 0 bases removed from V and 6 bases from J, the gap between germline ends came to 10 bases. Germline CDR1 is SGHNT and CDR2 is YYREEE (reference sequence). This CDR3 is CASSLGGNGEQYF. The CDR3 DNA sequence: TGTGCCAGCAGCTTGGGGGGTAACGGCGAGCAGTACTTC.

This chain uses TRBV5-1 with TRBJ1-4; 10 nucleotides align to TRBD1. The CDR3 totals 15 residues. Trimming took 3 bases from V and 6 from J; bases not matched to a gene: 5. Per germline, CDR1 SGHRS and CDR2 YFSETQ. The CDR3 sequence is CASSYDRGQDEKLFF. CDR3 DNA sequence: TGCGCCAGCAGCTATGACAGGGGGCAGGATGAAAAACTGTTTTTT.

The chain couples TRBV18 to TRBJ1-1, with unresolved D. CDR3 length equals 14 residues. The germline gives CDR1 KGHSH, CDR2 LQKENI. Trimming took off 2 bases at V and 3 bases at J, with 10 bases between the two ends. The CDR3 bases are TGTGCCAGCTCACCAAAGAGGGCTGACACTGAAGCTTTCTTT. Translation: CASSPKRADTEAFF.

The sample holds many counts of this clone. The chain joins TRBV7-3 to TRBJ2-1; 7 bases are a match to TRBD1. V lost 5 bases to trimming and J lost 6 bases; unmatched junction nucleotides: 7. The germline V gene has CDR1 SGHTA and CDR2 FQGTGA. The CDR3 has 14 amino acids. The CDR3 coding sequence is TGTGCCAGCAGCCCTCAGACAGGGCGCAATGAGCAGTTCTTC. It encodes CASSPQTGRNEQFF.

The chain recombines TRBV5-8 with TRBJ1-3, with TRBD1 matching over 7 bases. CDR1 is SGHTS and CDR2 is YDEGEE in the germline V gene. The CDR3 has 15 amino acids. The V and J ends lost 3 bases and 2 bases, in that order; junction bases with no gene match: 5. CDR3 sequence reads: CASSWAGTAGNTIYF. The CDR3 nucleotides are TGTGCCAGCAGCTGGGCCGGGACAGCTGGAAACACCATATATTTT.

The gene calls are TRBV6-1 and TRBJ1-5; D might be TRBD1 (6 bases). The V end lost 9 bases, the J end lost 5 bases, and 11 bases lay between the germline ends. There are 12 residues in the CDR3. Germline CDR1 is MNHNS and CDR2 is SASEGT. In DNA form, the CDR3 reads TGTGCCAGTGGGGGGCTCGATCAGCCCCAGCATTTT. Translating gives CASGGLDQPQHF.

J is TRBJ1-4 and V is TRBV5-6, with 9 bases matching TRBD1. V dropped 5 bases and J dropped 6; count of bases not matched to a gene: 14. Germline V gene data show CDR1 as SGHDT and CDR2 as YYEEEE. The length of the CDR3 is 17 residues. CDR3 bases: TGTGCCAGCAGTCCCGGGACAGGGCTCGCGGTTCATGAAAAACTGTTTTTT. Its translation: CASSPGTGLAVHEKLFF.

The V gene is TRBV19, the J gene TRBJ1-2, with D possibly being TRBD1 (5 bases). This CDR3 comprises 12 residues. In germline, CDR1 is LNHDA, CDR2 SQIVND (reference sequence). V gave up 3 bases and J gave up 8 bases, with 10 bases separating them. The CDR3 loop reads CASSMLGDGYTF. The CDR3, as DNA: TGTGCCAGTAGTATGCTAGGGGACGGCTACACCTTC.

The chain recombines TRBV12-5 with TRBJ2-2; TRBD2 matches 11 bases. Germline CDR1 reads LGHNT; CDR2 reads FRNRAP. This CDR3 has 19 residues. V shed 5 bases and J 4 bases; nucleotides not matched to a gene: 15. This chain's CDR3 is CASGPPGGSGGVVTGELFF. The CDR3, as DNA: TGTGCTAGTGGTCCCCCCGGGGGTAGCGGGGGGGTTGTCACCGGGGAGCTGTTTTTT.

The rearrangement links TRBV5-1 to TRBJ2-4; tentatively, D is TRBD1 or TRBD2 (7 bases each). The CDR3 spans 15 residues. With 4 bases removed from V and 5 bases from J, the gap between germline ends came to 16 bases. Germline values: CDR1 SGHRS, CDR2 YFSETQ. The CDR3 loop reads CASSLKTGRENIQYF. The CDR3 nucleotides are TGCGCCAGCAGCCTAAAGACAGGGAGGGAAAACATTCAGTACTTC.